The 25 T cell receptor beta chains listed next were all sequenced from one sample in a study of siplizumab effects on memory and regulatory T cells. TCRdb's copy holds only in-frame clones and misses some; the assay was immunoSEQ multiplex PCR. This sample yields tens of thousands of clones, of which around 97% are seen a single time; around 0.99% belongs to the top ten. Sequencing was done on a sample of naive CD8+ T cells sorted from blood. These receptors were obtained from a human donor in good health.

V is TRBV10-2 and J is TRBJ2-1, with D hard to call. V was trimmed by 3 bases and J by 4 bases, leaving 7 bases between them. The CDR3 length is 13 residues. CDR1 is WSHSY and CDR2 is SAAADI in the germline V gene. The CDR3 is CASSDELYNEQFF. The CDR3 nucleotides are TGCGCCAGCAGTGACGAACTGTACAATGAGCAGTTCTTC.

This chain connects TRBV6-5 to TRBJ1-2; TRBD1 is a possible D gene (6 bases). The CDR3 consists of 15 residues. Deletions cut 3 bases from V and 3 bases from J, with 14 bases between. From germline, CDR1 is MNHEY and CDR2 SVGAGI. The CDR3 DNA follows: TGTGCCAGCAGTTATGGTCGGGGGCAGGACTATGGCTACACCTTC. Amino acids: CASSYGRGQDYGYTF.

The chain recombines TRBV11-3 with TRBJ2-1, with 7 nucleotides matching TRBD2. J was trimmed by 7 bases and V by 5 bases; bases with no gene match: 11. Per germline, CDR1 SGHNT and CDR2 YENEEA. The CDR3 loop spans 15 amino acids. CDR3 bases: TGTGCCAGCAGCCCGCGGCAGGGAGGGAATAATGAGCAGTTCTTC. It specifies CASSPRQGGNNEQFF. The variable domain in full, with the rest retrieved from reference TRBV11-3 and TRBJ2-1, is EAGVVQSPRYKIIEKKQPVAFWCNPISGHNTLYWYLQNLGQGPELLIRYENEEAVDDSQLPKDRFSAERLKGVDSTLKIQPAELGDSAVYLCASSPRQGGNNEQFFGPGTRLTVL.

V usage is TRBV15 and J usage is TRBJ2-2; D is unclear. Per the germline V gene, CDR1 is LNHNV and CDR2 is YYDKDF (reference sequence). The V end lost 9 bases, the J end lost 2 bases, and 10 bases lay between the germline ends. CDR3 length: 13 amino acids. CDR3 DNA: TGTGCCACTAGGCCAACAAACACCGGGGAGCTGTTTTTT. Protein sequence: CATRPTNTGELFF.

The chain has TRBV27 and TRBJ2-7; D is possibly TRBD1 or TRBD2 (5 bases each). The V and J ends lost 5 bases and 7 bases respectively, with 18 bases between them. The length of the CDR3 is 14 residues. Germline CDR1 reads MNHEY; CDR2 reads SMNVEV (reference sequence). In nucleotides, the CDR3 is TGTGCCAGCAGTGACCGGGACCGAAAAAGTGAGCAGTACTTC. Translating gives CASSDRDRKSEQYF.

CDR3: CASSFRTGEREQYF. For the CDR3, the DNA is TGTGCCAGCAGCTTCCGGACAGGGGAGCGAGAGCAGTACTTC. The chain combines TRBV13 with TRBJ2-7; 9 bases align to TRBD1. J lost 7 bases, V lost 3 bases, and 7 bases had no gene match. Germline loops: CDR1 PRHDT, CDR2 FYEKMQ (reference sequence). This CDR3 comprises 14 residues.

For this clone: Distinct nucleotide sequences in the sample also encode this CDR3. The chain links TRBV9 to TRBJ2-3; D call uncertain. Trimming stripped 0 bases from V and 3 bases from J, with 5 bases between. CDR3 length: 13 amino acids. Germline CDR1 SGDLS, CDR2 YYNGEE. CDR3 DNA: TGTGCCAGCAGCGTAGGTGGGACAGATACGCAGTATTTT. Translation: CASSVGGTDTQYF.

The genes are TRBV7-9 and TRBJ2-1, with D possibly matching TRBD2 (6 bases). In germline, CDR1 is SEHNR, CDR2 FQNEAQ (reference sequence). This CDR3 region has 16 residues. The ends were cut back, 2 bases at V and 7 bases at J, with 18 bases in the middle. The CDR3 reads CASSLPAGEAVNEQFF. DNA for the CDR3: TGTGCCAGCAGCTTACCCGCCGGGGAGGCGGTAAATGAGCAGTTCTTC. Combining the CDR3 with reference TRBV7-9 and TRBJ2-1 gives the whole variable domain DTGVSQNPRHKITKRGQNVTFRCDPISEHNRLYWYRQTLGQGPEFLTYFQNEAQLEKSRLLSDRFSAERPKGSFSTLEIQRTEQGDSAMYLCASSLPAGEAVNEQFFGPGTRLTVL.

The chain has TRBV19 and TRBJ1-5; TRBD1 might be the D (5 bases). The germline V gene encodes CDR1 LNHDA and CDR2 SQIVND (reference sequence). The CDR3 is 15 amino acids. The V gene lost 4 bases and the J gene lost 4 bases, with 14 bases spanning the gap. The CDR3, as DNA: TGTGCCAGTAGTAATATCAGGGCAGTTAATCAGCCCCAGCATTTT. It codes for CASSNIRAVNQPQHF.

This chain uses TRBV7-6 with TRBJ1-6; D gene ambiguous. The CDR3 length is 12 residues. V dropped 1 base and J dropped 7 bases, with 2 bases sitting between them. In germline, CDR1 is SGHVS, CDR2 FNYEAQ. CDR3: CASSLGNSPLHF. In DNA form, the CDR3 reads TGTGCCAGCAGCTTAGGGAATTCACCCCTCCACTTT.

The CDR3 region has the DNA TGTGCCAGCAGCTGGGGCAGTGAGCAGTTCTTC. It translates to CASSWGSEQFF. V usage is TRBV7-9 and J usage is TRBJ2-1; tentative D call: TRBD1 (5 bases). Germline V gene lookup returns CDR1 SEHNR and CDR2 FQNEAQ (reference sequence). CDR3 length equals 11 residues. V lost 4 bases and J 9 bases, leaving 7 bases between the germline ends.

V gene TRBV15 combines with J gene TRBJ2-6, with 11 bases that match TRBD1. The CDR3 has 22 residues. Germline trimming cut 2 bases from V and 2 bases from J; bases unmatched to any gene: 17. Per the germline V gene, CDR1 is LNHNV and CDR2 is YYDKDF (reference sequence). The CDR3 nucleotides read TGTGCCACCAGCAGATCCCTTCCTGTCCCGGACAGGGGGCATCCTGGGGCCAACGTCCTGACTTTC. The encoded protein is CATSRSLPVPDRGHPGANVLTF.

The chain joins TRBV4-1 to TRBJ2-1; 8 bases fit TRBD2. There are 16 residues in the CDR3. Germline CDR1 MGHRA, CDR2 YSYEKL. V lost 4 bases and J lost 8; bases outside the gene matches: 13. CDR3 sequence reads: CASSRGGISGIDEQFF. CDR3 nucleotides: TGCGCCAGCAGCCGCGGAGGGATTAGCGGGATCGATGAGCAGTTCTTC.

This rearrangement joins TRBV5-5 to TRBJ2-5; 7 nucleotides match TRBD1. Germline values: CDR1 SGHKS, CDR2 YYEKEE (reference sequence). The CDR3 totals 16 residues. V shed 4 bases and J 0 bases; nucleotides not matched to a gene: 9. The DNA for the CDR3 is TGTGCCAGCAGCCCGTTCGACACAGGGGACCAAGAGACCCAGTACTTC. Translated: CASSPFDTGDQETQYF.

The J gene is TRBJ1-1, the V gene TRBV4-3, with 7 bases matching TRBD1. Trimming at V came to 5 bases and at J to 4 bases, leaving 4 bases not matched to a gene. CDR1 LGHNA and CDR2 YSLEER come from the germline V gene. The CDR3 totals 13 residues. The CDR3, as DNA: TGCGCCAGCAGCGAACAGGGGTTCACTGAAGCTTTCTTT. Its protein product is CASSEQGFTEAFF.

The chain recombines TRBV9 with TRBJ1-2; the match to TRBD1 covers 7 bases. The CDR3 spans 14 residues. V dropped 0 bases and J dropped 1; count of bases not matched to a gene: 0. Germline V gives CDR1 SGDLS, CDR2 YYNGEE. CDR3 DNA sequence: TGTGCCAGCAGCGTAGGGGACAGTAACTATGGCTACACCTTC. This codes for CASSVGDSNYGYTF.

The V call is TRBV13, the J call TRBJ2-1, with no clear D. This CDR3 region has 12 residues. Germline CDR1 reads PRHDT; CDR2 reads FYEKMQ (reference sequence). V shed 0 bases and J shed 14 bases, with 11 bases lying between them. CDR3 in amino acids: CASSLGSTEEFF. CDR3 bases: TGTGCCAGCAGCTTAGGCTCTACAGAAGAGTTCTTC.

The table lists this clone with a few counts. The rearrangement joins TRBV28 to TRBJ2-7; 7 bases align to TRBD1. CDR3 length equals 16 residues. The germline gives CDR1 MDHEN, CDR2 SYDVKM. V was pared by 5 bases and J by 0 bases, with 10 bases of the junction left unmatched. The CDR3: CASSPYGQADSYEQYF. The CDR3, as DNA: TGTGCCAGCAGTCCCTACGGACAGGCCGACTCCTACGAGCAGTACTTC.

The chain links TRBV28 to TRBJ1-1; D call uncertain. The CDR3 covers 11 residues. V lost 2 bases and J lost 7, with 5 bases in between. The germline gives CDR1 MDHEN, CDR2 SYDVKM. CDR3 DNA sequence: TGTGCCAGCAGTTTAGTAGATGAAGCTTTCTTT. Amino acid sequence: CASSLVDEAFF.

The chain uses TRBV5-6 and TRBJ2-1; D uncertain. CDR3 length: 13 amino acids. Germline V gene lookup returns CDR1 SGHDT and CDR2 YYEEEE. V lost 1 base to trimming and J lost 4 bases, with 6 bases between them. The CDR3 loop is CASSLLVYNEQFF. The CDR3 nucleotides read TGTGCCAGCAGCTTGTTAGTTTACAATGAGCAGTTCTTC.

The chain carries TRBV29-1 and TRBJ1-4; possibly TRBD1 for D (6 bases). This CDR3 has 13 amino acids. Germline CDR1 SQVTM, CDR2 ANQGSEA. The CDR3 bases are TGCGTCGCGGGTTTGGGGGCGTATGAAAAACTGTTTTTT. Translated, it gives CVAGLGAYEKLFF. The whole variable domain, remainder taken from reference TRBV29-1 and TRBJ1-4, is SAVISQKPSRDICQRGTSLTIQCQVDSQVTMMFWYRQQPGQSLTLIATANQGSEATYESGFVIDKFPISRPNLTFSTLTVSNMSPEDSSIYLCVAGLGAYEKLFFGSGTQLSVL.

This clone was seen a single time. J is TRBJ2-7 and V is TRBV14; D remains unclear. CDR1 and CDR2 (germline): SGHDN, FVKESK. This CDR3 contains 14 residues. V gave up 0 bases and J gave up 0 bases, with 6 bases separating them. CDR3 amino acids: CASSQEGLSYEQYF. Written as DNA, the CDR3 is TGTGCCAGCAGCCAAGAGGGTCTCTCCTACGAGCAGTACTTC.

The chain combines TRBV19 with TRBJ2-3; D tentatively fits TRBD1 or TRBD2 (5 bases each). Between the trimmed V and J ends, which lost 5 bases and 1 base, there was a span of 13 bases. The CDR3 extends over 15 amino acids. Germline values: CDR1 LNHDA, CDR2 SQIVND (reference sequence). CDR3 DNA sequence: TGTGCCAGTAGTCCCCTACTAGGGGGCACAGATACGCAGTATTTT. Translated: CASSPLLGGTDTQYF.

To note about this clone: Sequence at one end of the junction differs from germline and may be a read error. CDR3 DNA sequence: TGTGCCAGCAGCCCCACCGGACAGGCAAACTACGTTGCGGACTTC. Its protein product is CASSPTGQANYVADF. The chain combines TRBV4-2 with TRBJ2-7; 7 bases align to TRBD1. The CDR3 extends over 15 amino acids. Germline V gives CDR1 LGHNA, CDR2 YNFKEQ.

The chain uses TRBV7-9 and TRBJ2-1; TRBD1 is a possible D gene (5 bases). The V gene lost 1 base and the J gene lost 8 bases, with 12 bases spanning the gap. Germline V gene sequence: CDR1 SEHNR, CDR2 FQNEAQ (reference sequence). This CDR3 comprises 14 residues. The DNA for the CDR3 is TGTGCCAGCAGCTTAGACTCCAGGGCCGATGAGCAGTTCTTC. This gives the protein CASSLDSRADEQFF. Full variable domain (missing parts from reference TRBV7-9 and TRBJ2-1): DTGVSQNPRHKITKRGQNVTFRCDPISEHNRLYWYRQTLGQGPEFLTYFQNEAQLEKSRLLSDRFSAERPKGSFSTLEIQRTEQGDSAMYLCASSLDSRADEQFFGPGTRLTVL.